The clone carrying this T cell receptor (beta chain) has more than one count but fewer than ten. The sample originates from a study of naive and memory T cell subsets. An equimolar mix of two oligonucleotides served as the beta constant-region primer for TRBC1 and TRBC2. Nested alpha and beta constant-region primers with the SP2 primer drove four PCR rounds on ligated cDNA. TCRdb independently ran MiXCR on the UMI-ligation and nested PCR reads; one entry per CDR3 protein. The data contain around 130,000 distinct CDR3 sequences, 35% to 40% of them singletons. J was trimmed by 12 bases and V by 3 bases; bases with no gene match: 9. This CDR3 has 14 amino acids. The germline V gene encodes CDR1 KGHDR and CDR2 SFDVKD. CMV status came from CD4+ IFNgamma after overnight CMV lysate stimulation. Cells stained for CD3, CD4, CD8, CD45RA and CD27 were sorted into four subsets.

The chain uses TRBV24-1 and TRBJ2-1, with 8 positions matching TRBD1. This TCR was sampled from a human donor in good health. The sample comprised central memory CD4+ T cells from blood. The CDR3: CATSDPRGPLGQFF. In nucleotides, the CDR3 is TGTGCCACCAGTGATCCCAGGGGGCCCCTCGGGCAGTTCTTC.